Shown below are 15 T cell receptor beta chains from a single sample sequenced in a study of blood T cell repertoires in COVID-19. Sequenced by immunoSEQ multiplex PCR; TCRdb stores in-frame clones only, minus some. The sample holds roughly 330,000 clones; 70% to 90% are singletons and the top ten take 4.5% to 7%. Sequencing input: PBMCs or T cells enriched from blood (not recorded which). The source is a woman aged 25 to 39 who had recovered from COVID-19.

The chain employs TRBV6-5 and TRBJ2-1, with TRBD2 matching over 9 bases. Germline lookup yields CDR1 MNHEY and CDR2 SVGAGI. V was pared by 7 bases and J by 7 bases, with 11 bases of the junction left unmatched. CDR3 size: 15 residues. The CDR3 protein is CASTPGRGGRNEQFF. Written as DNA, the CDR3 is TGTGCCAGCACCCCAGGGCGGGGGGGCCGTAATGAGCAGTTCTTC.

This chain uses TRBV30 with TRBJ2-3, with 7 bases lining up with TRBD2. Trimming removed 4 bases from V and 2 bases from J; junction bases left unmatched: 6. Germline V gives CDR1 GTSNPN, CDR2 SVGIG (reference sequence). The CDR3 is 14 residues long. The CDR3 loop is CAWNLLAATDTQYF. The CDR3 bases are TGTGCCTGGAATCTCCTAGCGGCCACAGATACGCAGTATTTT.

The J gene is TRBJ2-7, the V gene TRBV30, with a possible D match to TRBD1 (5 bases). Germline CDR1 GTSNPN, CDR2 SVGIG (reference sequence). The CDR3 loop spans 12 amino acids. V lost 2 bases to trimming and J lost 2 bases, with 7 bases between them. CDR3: CAWSPGTYEQYF. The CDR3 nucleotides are TGTGCCTGGAGTCCAGGGACCTACGAGCAGTACTTC.

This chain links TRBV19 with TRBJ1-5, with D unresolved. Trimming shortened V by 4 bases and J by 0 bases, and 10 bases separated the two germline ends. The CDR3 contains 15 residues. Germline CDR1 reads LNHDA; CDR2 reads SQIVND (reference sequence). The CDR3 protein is CASSTEGYSNQPQHF. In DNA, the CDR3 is TGTGCCAGTAGTACTGAGGGATATAGCAATCAGCCCCAGCATTTT.

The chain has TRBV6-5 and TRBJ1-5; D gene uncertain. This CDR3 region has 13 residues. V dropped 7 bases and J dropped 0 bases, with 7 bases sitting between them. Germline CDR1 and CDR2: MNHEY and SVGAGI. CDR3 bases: TGTGCCAGCACCGGGGATAGCAATCAGCCCCAGCATTTT. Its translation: CASTGDSNQPQHF.

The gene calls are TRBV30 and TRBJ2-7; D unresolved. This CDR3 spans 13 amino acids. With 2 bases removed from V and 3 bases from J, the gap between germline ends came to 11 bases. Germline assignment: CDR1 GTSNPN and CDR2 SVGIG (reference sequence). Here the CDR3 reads CAWSSGPNYEQYF. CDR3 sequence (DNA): TGTGCCTGGAGTAGTGGCCCAAACTACGAGCAGTACTTC.

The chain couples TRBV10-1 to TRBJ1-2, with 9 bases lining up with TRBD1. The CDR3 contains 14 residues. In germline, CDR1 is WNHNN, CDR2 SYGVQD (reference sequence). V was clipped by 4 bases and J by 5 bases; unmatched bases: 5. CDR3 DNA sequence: TGCGCCAGCAGTGGGACAGGGGATGGGTATGGCTACACCTTC. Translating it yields CASSGTGDGYGYTF.

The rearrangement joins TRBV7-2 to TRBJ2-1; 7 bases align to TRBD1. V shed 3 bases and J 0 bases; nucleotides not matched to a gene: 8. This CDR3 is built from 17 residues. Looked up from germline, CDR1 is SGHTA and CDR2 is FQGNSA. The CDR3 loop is CASSLTPTGSSYNEQFF. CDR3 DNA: TGTGCCAGCAGCTTGACCCCGACAGGGAGCTCCTACAATGAGCAGTTCTTC.

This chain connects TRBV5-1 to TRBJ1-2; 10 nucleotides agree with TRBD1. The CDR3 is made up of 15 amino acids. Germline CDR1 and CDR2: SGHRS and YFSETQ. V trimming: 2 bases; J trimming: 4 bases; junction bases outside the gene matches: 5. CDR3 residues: CASSFRDRGFYGYTF. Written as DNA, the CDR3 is TGCGCCAGCAGCTTCCGGGACAGGGGATTCTATGGCTACACCTTC.

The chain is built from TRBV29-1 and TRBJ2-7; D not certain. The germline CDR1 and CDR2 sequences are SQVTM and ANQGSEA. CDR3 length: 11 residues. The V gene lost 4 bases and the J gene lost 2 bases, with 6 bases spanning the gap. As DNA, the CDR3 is TGCAGCGTTGGGGCTGCCTACGAGCAGTACTTC. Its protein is CSVGAAYEQYF.

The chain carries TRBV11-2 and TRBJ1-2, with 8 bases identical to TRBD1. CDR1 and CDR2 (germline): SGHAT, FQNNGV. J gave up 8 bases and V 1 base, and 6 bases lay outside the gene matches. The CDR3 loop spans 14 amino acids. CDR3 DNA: TGTGCCAGCAGCTTAGTTCCACAGGGGGGCGGCTACACCTTC. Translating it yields CASSLVPQGGGYTF. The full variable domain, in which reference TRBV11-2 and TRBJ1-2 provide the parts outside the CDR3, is EAGVAQSPRYKIIEKRQSVAFWCNPISGHATLYWYQQILGQGPKLLIQFQNNGVVDDSQLPKDRFSAERLKGVDSTLKIQPAKLEDSAVYLCASSLVPQGGGYTFGSGTRLTVV.

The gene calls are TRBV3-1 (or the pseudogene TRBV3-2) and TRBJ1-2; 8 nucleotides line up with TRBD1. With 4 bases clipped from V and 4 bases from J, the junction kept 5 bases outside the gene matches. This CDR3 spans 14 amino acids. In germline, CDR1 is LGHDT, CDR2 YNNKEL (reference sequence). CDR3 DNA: TGTGCCAGCAGCCGAGACAGGGGCACCTATGGCTACACCTTC. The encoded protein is CASSRDRGTYGYTF.

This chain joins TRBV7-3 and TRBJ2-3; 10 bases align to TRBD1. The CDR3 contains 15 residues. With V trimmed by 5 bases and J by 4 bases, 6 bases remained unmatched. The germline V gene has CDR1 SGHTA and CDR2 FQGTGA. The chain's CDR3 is CASSATGGIADTQYF. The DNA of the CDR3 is TGTGCCAGCAGCGCGACAGGGGGCATTGCAGATACGCAGTATTTT.

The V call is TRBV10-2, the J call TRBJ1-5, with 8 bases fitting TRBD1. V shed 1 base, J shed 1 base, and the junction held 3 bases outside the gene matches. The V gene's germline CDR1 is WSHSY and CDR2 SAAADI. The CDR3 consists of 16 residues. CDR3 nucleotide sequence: TGCGCCAGCAGTGAGTGGGGACAGGCAAGCAATCAGCCCCAGCATTTT. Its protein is CASSEWGQASNQPQHF.

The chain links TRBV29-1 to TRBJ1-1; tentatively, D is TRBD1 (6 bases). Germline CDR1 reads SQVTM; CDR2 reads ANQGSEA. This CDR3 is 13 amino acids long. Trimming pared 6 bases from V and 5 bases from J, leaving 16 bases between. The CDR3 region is CSVTGTWRTEAFF. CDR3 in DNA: TGCAGCGTCACGGGGACATGGCGTACTGAAGCTTTCTTT.